The next 3 T cell receptor beta chains were all read from a single sample in a study of a mutant IDH1 vaccine in newly diagnosed glioma. TCRdb keeps only in-frame clones here, not all; method: immunoSEQ multiplex PCR. The data show approximately 58,000 clones, roughly four fifths seen once. Time point of the sample: week 47, end of study. Alongside topical imiquimod, each dose of vaccine comprised 300 ug of mutant IDH1 20-mer peptide. For these TCRs, the target antigens are not known. The sample consisted of PBMCs, taken from a glioma patient whose treatment included an IDH1 peptide vaccine. The source is a young man with glioma.

A few counts support this clone. The genes are TRBV5-1 and TRBJ1-2, with a weak D call TRBD1 (6 bases). Germline CDR1 reads SGHRS; CDR2 reads YFSETQ. CDR3 length: 17 residues. V was clipped by 4 bases and J by 3 bases, with 22 bases between them. The CDR3 DNA reads as TGCGCCAGCAGCCCAGGTAGGATAACGACAGGAGACTATGGCTACACCTTC. Translating gives CASSPGRITTGDYGYTF.

The V gene is TRBV28, the J gene TRBJ2-7; D uncertain. The V end was cut by 3 bases, the J end by 6 bases, with 12 bases between. The germline gives CDR1 MDHEN, CDR2 SYDVKM. The CDR3 consists of 13 residues. CDR3 sequence reads: CASSFRTSREQYF. CDR3 sequence (DNA): TGTGCCAGCAGTTTTAGGACCTCCCGCGAGCAGTACTTC.

This sequence joins TRBV19 and TRBJ2-2; D might be TRBD2 (6 bases). The germline V and J ends were trimmed by 3 bases and 0 bases, with 11 bases remaining between them. Germline CDR1 LNHDA, CDR2 SQIVND (reference sequence). The CDR3 covers 16 residues. CDR3 bases: TGTGCCAGTAGTATGCGTAGCGGACCGAACACCGGGGAGCTGTTTTTT. Its translation is CASSMRSGPNTGELFF.